One sample yielded the 17 T cell receptor beta chains listed below, sequenced in a study of T cell clones after liver transplantation (dated by TCRdb to about 2019). To prepare the library, the immunoSEQ multiplex PCR assay was applied. TCRdb limited this immuneACCESS table to in-frame rearrangements with V and J called. A share of clones is missing; checked studies link under half to unresolved V genes, and the rest is unexplained. For this sample there are about 8,900 clones; around 72% appear just once. The top ten clones comprise 22% of the sample. The sample was CD8+ T cells from blood, taken at the approximately 16-month timepoint. Every receptor here comes from a human patient who received a liver transplant. After a transplant, some T cells may be the graft donor's own cells.

This chain uses TRBV27 with TRBJ2-5; D is possibly TRBD1 (6 bases). With the DNA end fitting TRBJ2-7 better, the J assignment may be wrong. The CDR3 totals 13 residues. Germline V gene data show CDR1 as MNHEY and CDR2 as SMNVEV (reference sequence). In nucleotides, the CDR3 is TGTGCCAGCAGTTTTGGGGACAACTACGAGCAGTACTTC. This codes for CASSFGDNYEQYF.

J is TRBJ2-3 and V is TRBV15; 8 bases match TRBD2. After removal of 0 bases from V and 4 bases from J, the junction contained 3 bases not matched to a gene. This CDR3 is built from 15 residues. CDR1 is LNHNV and CDR2 is YYDKDF in the germline V gene (reference sequence). The CDR3 sequence: CATSRDKAGADTQYF. Written as DNA, the CDR3 is TGTGCCACCAGCAGAGATAAAGCGGGAGCAGATACGCAGTATTTT.

This chain uses TRBV7-6 with TRBJ1-2, with a tentative D call TRBD1 (5 bases). The V end was cut by 6 bases, the J end by 1 base, with 9 bases between. CDR1 SGHVS and CDR2 FNYEAQ come from the germline V gene. This CDR3 contains 13 residues. Here the CDR3 reads CASSPRVNYGYTF. In nucleotides, the CDR3 is TGTGCCAGCAGTCCCAGGGTTAACTATGGCTACACCTTC.

The table lists this clone with a count of one. V usage is TRBV5-8 and J usage is TRBJ2-3, with TRBD1 as a possible D gene (5 bases). Per the germline V gene, CDR1 is SGHTS and CDR2 is YDEGEE. V lost 4 bases and J 2 bases, leaving 14 bases between the germline ends. CDR3 length: 15 amino acids. The CDR3 loop reads CASSQGEGNTDTQYF. DNA for the CDR3: TGTGCCAGCAGCCAGGGTGAAGGGAACACAGATACGCAGTATTTT.

The chain links TRBV10-3 to TRBJ2-7; TRBD1 matches 7 bases. The CDR3 sequence is 13 residues long. Trimming at V came to 5 bases and at J to 5 bases, leaving 6 bases not matched to a gene. Germline V gene lookup returns CDR1 ENHRY and CDR2 SYGVKD. CDR3 amino acids: CAISKTGKDEQYV. In DNA form, the CDR3 reads TGTGCCATCAGTAAGACAGGGAAAGACGAGCAGTACGTC.

DNA of the CDR3: TGTGCCTGGAGGCCGGGACAAGGTCCCCCTGAAGCTTTCTTT. Translating gives CAWRPGQGPPEAFF. This chain links TRBV30 with TRBJ1-1; tentatively, D is TRBD1 (6 bases). Germline V gene data show CDR1 as GTSNPN and CDR2 as SVGIG (reference sequence). With 3 bases removed from V and 6 bases from J, the gap between germline ends came to 17 bases. The CDR3 has 14 amino acids.

The V and J genes are TRBV12-5 and TRBJ2-3; 12 bases match TRBD2. V lost 5 bases, J lost 3 bases, and 6 bases stayed unmatched. This CDR3 is 16 amino acids long. Germline V gene data show CDR1 as LGHNT and CDR2 as FRNRAP. The CDR3 sequence: CASGDLLAGGTDTQYF. CDR3 in DNA: TGTGCTAGTGGTGACCTACTAGCGGGGGGAACAGATACGCAGTATTTT.

The chain is built from TRBV27 and TRBJ2-2, with D possibly being TRBD1 or TRBD2 (5 bases each). V was shortened by 6 bases and J by 3 bases, with 17 bases between the two germline ends. Germline loops: CDR1 MNHEY, CDR2 SMNVEV (reference sequence). The CDR3 is 16 amino acids. This CDR3 reads CASSQGPRRHTGELFF. CDR3 DNA: TGTGCCAGCAGCCAGGGACCGCGGCGGCACACCGGGGAGCTGTTTTTT.

This chain connects TRBV19 to TRBJ2-1; D might be TRBD1 or TRBD2, each matching 6 bases. CDR1 LNHDA and CDR2 SQIVND come from the germline V gene (reference sequence). There are 14 residues in the CDR3. The V end was cut by 3 bases, the J end by 8 bases, with 14 bases between. The CDR3 loop is CASSILAGEDEQFF. CDR3 in DNA: TGTGCCAGTAGTATTTTGGCAGGGGAGGATGAGCAGTTCTTC.

The chain uses TRBV2 and TRBJ2-7, with D possibly being TRBD2 (7 bases). Germline loops: CDR1 SNHLY, CDR2 FYNNEI. This CDR3 has 17 residues. V gave up 6 bases and J gave up 6 bases, with 27 bases separating them. CDR3 region: CASSDFSGGRGAFEQYV. For the CDR3, the DNA is TGTGCCAGCAGCGATTTCTCGGGGGGCAGGGGTGCTTTCGAGCAGTACGTC.

The chain has TRBV7-9 and TRBJ2-5, with a possible D match to TRBD1 (6 bases). The germline V and J ends were trimmed by 3 bases and 2 bases, with 10 bases remaining between them. Germline loops: CDR1 SEHNR, CDR2 FQNEAQ (reference sequence). This CDR3 spans 14 amino acids. CDR3 sequence reads: CASSFAGVQETQYF. DNA of the CDR3: TGTGCCAGCAGCTTCGCAGGGGTACAAGAGACCCAGTACTTC.

This clone has just a few counts. The V and J genes are TRBV27 and TRBJ2-5; possibly TRBD2 for D (6 bases). CDR1 and CDR2 (germline): MNHEY, SMNVEV (reference sequence). The CDR3 runs 15 residues. Trimming removed 5 bases from V and 1 base from J, with 14 bases in between. CDR3 DNA sequence: TGTGCCAGCAGTACCTCGGCCGGGGGCCAAGAGACCCAGTACTTC. Protein product: CASSTSAGGQETQYF.

The V call is TRBV15, the J call TRBJ2-1; D not resolved. The V end was cut by 2 bases, the J end by 8 bases, with 13 bases between. Germline CDR1 reads LNHNV; CDR2 reads YYDKDF (reference sequence). The CDR3 contains 14 residues. The CDR3 coding sequence is TGTGCCACCAGCAGATCCGATGGGATCGATGAGCAGTTCTTC. Amino acid sequence: CATSRSDGIDEQFF.

This clone was picked up a small number of times. The chain combines TRBV7-2 with TRBJ2-5; 10 nucleotides line up with TRBD2. V shed 1 base and J 0 bases; nucleotides not matched to a gene: 5. In germline, CDR1 is SGHTA, CDR2 FQGNSA. The CDR3 covers 17 residues. This CDR3 reads CASSLVLAGANQETQYF. In DNA, the CDR3 is TGTGCCAGCAGCTTAGTTCTAGCGGGGGCTAACCAAGAGACCCAGTACTTC.

CDR3 protein: CASSIGARGVGNEQFF. In nucleotides, the CDR3 is TGTGCCAGTAGTATAGGGGCCCGGGGCGTGGGGAATGAGCAGTTCTTC. V is TRBV19 and J is TRBJ2-1; D might be TRBD1 or TRBD2, each matching 5 bases. The V gene lost 1 base and the J gene lost 7 bases, with 17 bases spanning the gap. CDR1 is LNHDA and CDR2 is SQIVND in the germline V gene (reference sequence). The CDR3 totals 16 residues.

The chain recombines TRBV10-1 with TRBJ1-1, with 8 bases aligning to TRBD1. V gave up 3 bases and J gave up 0 bases; unmatched junction bases: 6. The CDR3 extends over 16 amino acids. The germline V gene has CDR1 WNHNN and CDR2 SYGVQD (reference sequence). The chain's CDR3 is CASSDSTTGVNTEAFF. In nucleotides, the CDR3 is TGCGCCAGCAGTGATTCAACGACAGGGGTGAACACTGAAGCTTTCTTT.

The chain carries TRBV27 and TRBJ2-1; TRBD2 might be the D (6 bases). Germline values: CDR1 MNHEY, CDR2 SMNVEV (reference sequence). CDR3 length: 15 residues. V was cut by 5 bases and J by 2 bases, with 13 bases left in between. This CDR3 is CASSPGTPTYNEQFF. In DNA, the CDR3 is TGTGCCAGCAGTCCCGGGACTCCAACCTACAATGAGCAGTTCTTC.